A single sample is the source of the 27 T cell receptor beta chains below, sequenced in a study of cytomegalovirus exposure and HLA in healthy donors. PCR was performed using 60 Vbeta and 13 Jbeta primers. Here immunoSEQ multiplex PCR was the method, and the copy in TCRdb shows in-frame clones only, minus some. The sample yields more than 85,000 clones, around 63% seen once. Sequenced sample: PBMCs. Every receptor here comes from a man aged 30 to 39 in good health and CMV-seronegative.

This clone was seen only a few times. This chain joins TRBV28 and TRBJ1-2, with D maybe TRBD1 (6 bases). The CDR3 runs to 15 residues. The germline V gene encodes CDR1 MDHEN and CDR2 SYDVKM. V was shortened by 0 bases and J by 10 bases, with 18 bases between the two germline ends. CDR3 sequence (DNA): TGTGCCAGCAGTTTATGGGGGGCAGGGCAGGGGTCCTACACCTTC. Translation gives CASSLWGAGQGSYTF.

This sequence joins TRBV7-3 and TRBJ2-7, with D perhaps matching TRBD1 (6 bases). This CDR3 is 17 amino acids long. Germline CDR1 reads SGHTA; CDR2 reads FQGTGA. V lost 0 bases and J 5 bases, leaving 20 bases between the germline ends. In DNA, the CDR3 is TGTGCCAGCAGCTTAACGGGAGACAGGTATAATGTCCACGAGCAGTACTTC. This gives the protein CASSLTGDRYNVHEQYF. The full variable domain, in which reference TRBV7-3 and TRBJ2-7 provide the parts outside the CDR3, is GAGVSQTPSNKVTEKGKYVELRCDPISGHTALYWYRQSLGQGPEFLIYFQGTGAADDSGLPNDRFFAVRPEGSVSTLKIQRTERGDSAVYLCASSLTGDRYNVHEQYFGPGTRLTVT.

The CDR3 spells CASSLETGARTEAFF. The CDR3 DNA sequence: TGCGCCAGCAGCTTGGAAACAGGGGCTAGGACTGAAGCTTTCTTT. The chain recombines TRBV5-1 with TRBJ1-1, with 7 bases matching TRBD1. Germline V gives CDR1 SGHRS, CDR2 YFSETQ. The J segment lost 5 bases and the V segment lost 0 bases, leaving 7 bases of the junction unmatched. There are 15 residues in the CDR3.

This clone has just a few counts. The gene calls are TRBV6-6 and TRBJ2-2; D remains ambiguous. There are 14 residues in the CDR3. The germline V gene encodes CDR1 MNHNY and CDR2 SVGAGI (reference sequence). V was pared by 2 bases and J by 7 bases, with 11 bases between. The CDR3 DNA is TGTGCCAGCAGTTACATTGTGTTTCTCGGGGAGCTGTTTTTT. Its translation: CASSYIVFLGELFF.

This clone was picked up one time. The CDR3 spells CASSPNYEQYF. Here the CDR3 DNA reads TGTGCCAGCAGCCCCAACTACGAGCAGTACTTC. The rearrangement joins TRBV6-6 to TRBJ2-7; D not resolved. Trimming took off 6 bases at V and 3 bases at J, with 6 bases between the two ends. From germline, CDR1 is MNHNY and CDR2 SVGAGI (reference sequence). This CDR3 is built from 11 residues.

V is TRBV18 and J is TRBJ2-2, with TRBD2 matching over 8 bases. With 0 bases clipped from V and 2 bases from J, the junction kept 2 bases outside the gene matches. The germline CDR1 and CDR2 sequences are KGHSH and LQKENI. The CDR3 is 16 amino acids. CDR3 nucleotides: TGTGCCAGCTCACCACCGGGACTAGTAAACACCGGGGAGCTGTTTTTT. Translation: CASSPPGLVNTGELFF.

The chain couples TRBV30 to TRBJ2-7; possibly TRBD2 for D (5 bases). The CDR3 runs 12 residues. CDR1 is GTSNPN and CDR2 is SVGIG in the germline V gene (reference sequence). Trimming removed 2 bases at V and 4 bases at J, with 9 bases between. The CDR3 loop reads CAWSIRGYEQYF. DNA of the CDR3: TGTGCCTGGAGTATCCGGGGTTACGAGCAGTACTTC.

J is TRBJ1-2 and V is TRBV25-1; 7 nucleotides align to TRBD1. Germline V CDR1 and CDR2: MGHDK, SYGVNS. Germline trimming cut 5 bases from V and 1 base from J; bases unmatched to any gene: 7. The length of the CDR3 is 15 residues. CDR3 residues: CASSQGTAFNYGYTF. The CDR3 DNA sequence: TGTGCCAGCAGTCAAGGGACAGCCTTTAACTATGGCTACACCTTC.

The chain joins TRBV7-9 to TRBJ1-2, with 12 bases matching TRBD1. Trimming took 4 bases from V and 2 from J; bases not matched to a gene: 14. Germline CDR1 and CDR2: SEHNR and FQNEAQ (reference sequence). The CDR3 sequence is 19 residues long. The CDR3 here is CASSYIRGTGGAGNYGYTF. CDR3 DNA: TGTGCCAGCAGCTATATTCGTGGGACAGGGGGCGCCGGGAACTATGGCTACACCTTC.

The rearrangement uses TRBV7-8 and TRBJ1-3; D unresolved. CDR3 size: 14 residues. V lost 5 bases, J lost 0 bases, and 8 bases lay in between. CDR1 and CDR2 from the germline V gene are SGHVS and FQNEAQ. DNA for the CDR3: TGTGCCAGCAGCCTAACGAGCTCTGGAAACACCATATATTTT. Its translation: CASSLTSSGNTIYF.

This clone was counted a single time. In the same sample, other DNA sequences code for this CDR3. This chain joins TRBV9 and TRBJ1-1; 7 bases map to TRBD1. The CDR3 consists of 14 residues. J gave up 1 base and V 3 bases, and 3 bases lay outside the gene matches. The germline gives CDR1 SGDLS, CDR2 YYNGEE. This CDR3 reads CASSDGQANTEAFF. The CDR3 nucleotides are TGTGCCAGCAGCGACGGACAGGCGAACACTGAAGCTTTCTTT.

The chain has TRBV4-2 and TRBJ2-6, with a weak D call TRBD1 (6 bases). Germline lookup yields CDR1 LGHNA and CDR2 YNFKEQ. CDR3 length: 17 residues. Trimming removed 0 bases from V and 2 bases from J, with 11 bases in between. The CDR3 region is CASSQDHAGAGANVLTF. The CDR3 DNA is TGTGCCAGCAGCCAAGATCACGCAGGGGCTGGGGCCAACGTCCTGACTTTC.

To note about this clone: The sample holds other DNA sequences that translate to the same CDR3. This sequence joins TRBV11-2 and TRBJ1-1; TRBD1 might be the D (5 bases). V lost 0 bases to trimming and J lost 4 bases, with 9 bases between them. The germline CDR1 and CDR2 sequences are SGHAT and FQNNGV. The CDR3 runs to 14 residues. The chain's CDR3 is CASSLERGGTEAFF. DNA of the CDR3: TGTGCCAGCAGCTTAGAGCGCGGGGGCACTGAAGCTTTCTTT.

This rearrangement joins TRBV7-2 to TRBJ1-1, with D perhaps matching TRBD1 (6 bases). With 6 bases removed from V and 0 bases from J, the gap between germline ends came to 14 bases. CDR1 and CDR2 from the germline V gene are SGHTA and FQGNSA. The CDR3 totals 15 residues. Here the CDR3 reads CASSRTAIMNTEAFF. The DNA of the CDR3 is TGTGCCAGCAGTCGGACAGCGATCATGAACACTGAAGCTTTCTTT.

The chain links TRBV6-5 to TRBJ1-5; the match to TRBD1 covers 7 bases. CDR1 and CDR2 (germline): MNHEY, SVGAGI. The length of the CDR3 is 12 residues. The junction had 3 bases not matched to a gene; V was cut back by 9 bases and J by 4 bases. CDR3 in DNA: TGTGCCAGTTCGACAGGGAATCAGCCCCAGCATTTT. The encoded protein is CASSTGNQPQHF.

This chain connects TRBV6-6 to TRBJ2-3, with 7 bases aligning to TRBD2. The V gene's germline CDR1 is MNHNY and CDR2 SVGAGI (reference sequence). The V segment lost 2 bases and the J segment 2 bases; nucleotides outside the gene matches: 7. The CDR3 extends over 16 amino acids. The CDR3 loop is CASSYSREGDTDTQYF. CDR3 in DNA: TGTGCCAGCAGTTACAGCAGGGAGGGAGACACAGATACGCAGTATTTT.

V and J are TRBV5-1 and TRBJ1-2; 8 bases align to TRBD1. The CDR3 runs to 15 residues. The germline gives CDR1 SGHRS, CDR2 YFSETQ. J was trimmed by 4 bases and V by 4 bases; bases with no gene match: 9. In nucleotides, the CDR3 is TGCGCCAGCAGCGTAGGGACAGGCCTCAGCTATGGCTACACCTTC. Translated: CASSVGTGLSYGYTF.

The V call is TRBV10-1, the J call TRBJ2-7; possible D gene TRBD1, 6 bases. Trimming took 2 bases from V and 2 from J, leaving 10 bases between them. The germline V gene encodes CDR1 WNHNN and CDR2 SYGVQD (reference sequence). This CDR3 comprises 14 residues. The CDR3, as DNA: TGCGCCAGCAGTGAGCTCCGGACAGCCTACGAGCAGTACTTC. Protein: CASSELRTAYEQYF.

V gene TRBV5-5 combines with J gene TRBJ1-4; D is possibly TRBD1 (5 bases). Trimming shortened V by 0 bases and J by 7 bases, and 10 bases separated the two germline ends. The germline V gene has CDR1 SGHKS and CDR2 YYEKEE (reference sequence). The CDR3 contains 14 residues. The CDR3 loop reads CASSLGGAGEKLFF. The CDR3 nucleotides are TGTGCCAGCAGCTTGGGGGGCGCCGGTGAAAAACTGTTTTTT.

A few counts support this clone. The J gene is TRBJ2-7, the V gene TRBV19; no definite D call. V lost 3 bases and J 0 bases, leaving 9 bases between the germline ends. The CDR3 runs to 14 residues. CDR1 is LNHDA and CDR2 is SQIVND in the germline V gene (reference sequence). The CDR3 nucleotides are TGTGCCAGTAGTATGAAGGCAGGCTCCTACGAGCAGTACTTC. This translates into CASSMKAGSYEQYF.

This sequence joins TRBV9 and TRBJ2-5; 10 nucleotides line up with TRBD2. The CDR3 totals 15 residues. The trim removed 6 bases at V and 2 bases at J, leaving 7 bases unmatched. CDR1 and CDR2 from the germline V gene are SGDLS and YYNGEE. This CDR3 reads CASNRGAGGQETQYF. CDR3 sequence (DNA): TGTGCCAGCAATCGTGGAGCGGGAGGGCAAGAGACCCAGTACTTC.

The gene calls are TRBV5-4 and TRBJ2-7; perhaps TRBD1 as D (6 bases). This CDR3 contains 14 residues. Trimming removed 4 bases from V and 0 bases from J, with 11 bases in between. CDR1 and CDR2 from the germline V gene are SGHNT and YYREEE (reference sequence). The CDR3 reads CASSPTGSSYEQYF. The CDR3 DNA reads as TGTGCCAGCAGCCCGACAGGAAGCTCCTACGAGCAGTACTTC.

CDR3 sequence (DNA): TGTGCCAGCAGCTTGTGGGGCGCTAGCGGGAGCTTTACCGGGGAGCTGTTTTTT. The encoded protein is CASSLWGASGSFTGELFF. The V and J genes are TRBV5-4 and TRBJ2-2; 10 bases are a match to TRBD2. The CDR3 has 18 residues. V lost 1 base to trimming and J lost 5 bases; unmatched junction nucleotides: 11. Germline V gene sequence: CDR1 SGHNT, CDR2 YYREEE (reference sequence).

The chain joins TRBV15 to TRBJ1-4, with 7 bases matching TRBD1. In germline, CDR1 is LNHNV, CDR2 YYDKDF (reference sequence). The V segment lost 1 base and the J segment 3 bases; nucleotides outside the gene matches: 8. This CDR3 is built from 17 residues. As DNA, the CDR3 is TGTGCCACCAGCAGAGTGATTGGGACAGCCTCTAATGAAAAACTGTTTTTT. This gives the protein CATSRVIGTASNEKLFF.

The J gene is TRBJ1-4, the V gene TRBV28; 8 positions match TRBD1. CDR1 and CDR2 (germline): MDHEN, SYDVKM. This CDR3 comprises 15 residues. Unmatched junction bases numbered 9, after V lost 1 base and J lost 11 bases. The CDR3, as DNA: TGTGCCAGCAGTTTATCGACAGGGGCGGGTAGGAAACTGTTTTTT. Its translation is CASSLSTGAGRKLFF.

The V gene is TRBV5-1, the J gene TRBJ1-4; TRBD1 agrees at 9 bases. Trimming at V came to 4 bases and at J to 8 bases, leaving 12 bases not matched to a gene. Germline-derived CDR1 and CDR2 are SGHRS and YFSETQ. This CDR3 is 16 amino acids long. The CDR3 nucleotides read TGCGCCAGCAGCCCAACAACGACAGGGGGGCAGGAAAAACTGTTTTTT. Protein: CASSPTTTGGQEKLFF.

This clone has a handful of counts. V and J are TRBV7-2 and TRBJ1-5, with D unresolved. Germline-derived CDR1 and CDR2 are SGHTA and FQGNSA. V was trimmed by 1 base and J by 1 base, leaving 8 bases between them. The CDR3 length is 15 residues. The CDR3 loop is CASSLVGGSNQPQHF. CDR3 bases: TGTGCCAGCAGCTTAGTGGGAGGGAGCAATCAGCCCCAGCATTTT. Full variable domain (missing parts from reference TRBV7-2 and TRBJ1-5): GAGVSQSPSNKVTEKGKDVELRCDPISGHTALYWYRQSLGQGLEFLIYFQGNSAPDKSGLPSDRFSAERTGGSVSTLTIQRTQQEDSAVYLCASSLVGGSNQPQHFGDGTRLSIL.